The present T cell receptor (beta chain) was sequenced within a study of cytomegalovirus exposure and HLA in healthy donors. Turning to the study itself: Most genotyped donors, about four fifths of about 400, had Caucasian-associated genetic ancestry.

On this clone: The target antigen is unknown.

Study-wide findings and caveats: In vitro work confirmed that a few CMV-associated chains recognize CMV antigens. In all likelihood, a cluster of highly shared sequence variants was a sequencing artifact. Several of the most significant clusters appeared, in a later analysis, to be linked to common viral pathogens.

The CDR3 consists of 15 residues. V lost 2 bases and J 0 bases, leaving 5 bases between the germline ends. CDR1 is LGHNA, CDR2 YSLEER, per germline. Vbeta (60) and Jbeta (13) primers were used in the PCR. TCRdb's table, derived via immunoSEQ multiplex PCR, lists solely in-frame clones and lacks some. The table shows some 200,000 clones, with 73% occurring only once. Sequencing was done on a sample of PBMCs. The clonotype was recovered from a woman under 40 in good health and CMV-seronegative. The rearrangement links TRBV4-3 to TRBJ2-6; D not certain. The CDR3 DNA is TGCGCCAGCAGCCAACAAAACTCTGGGGCCAACGTCCTGACTTTC. It specifies CASSQQNSGANVLTF.